The TCR beta chain described here comes from a study of human T cells and chemical hapten exposure. TCRdb ran MiXCR on the RACE reads and lists one entry per CDR3 protein. The table includes about 84,000 distinct CDR3 sequences, roughly 10% detected once. This clonotype was counted only a few times. Stated time point: patch test 2, 6 weeks after DPC sensitization. Stated treatment: therapeutic diphenylcyclopropenone sensitization with weekly scalp DPC. In every case, blood was obtained before the patch test was applied. Here the sequenced sample was whole blood, taken in connection with sensitization to the hapten diphenylcyclopropenone (DPC). The TCR comes from a woman in her forties or fifties with alopecia areata. Some clones in this sample may be carry-over from other donors' samples.

The CDR3 loop reads CASRYAGTQNTEAFF. In DNA, the CDR3 is TGTGCCAGCAGGTACGCCGGGACACAGAACACTGAAGCTTTCTTT. The V gene is TRBV7-9, the J gene TRBJ1-1, with TRBD1 as a possible D gene (6 bases). Germline V gives CDR1 SEHNR, CDR2 FQNEAQ (reference sequence). The CDR3 is 15 residues long. The V end lost 6 bases, the J end lost 1 base, and 15 bases lay between the germline ends.